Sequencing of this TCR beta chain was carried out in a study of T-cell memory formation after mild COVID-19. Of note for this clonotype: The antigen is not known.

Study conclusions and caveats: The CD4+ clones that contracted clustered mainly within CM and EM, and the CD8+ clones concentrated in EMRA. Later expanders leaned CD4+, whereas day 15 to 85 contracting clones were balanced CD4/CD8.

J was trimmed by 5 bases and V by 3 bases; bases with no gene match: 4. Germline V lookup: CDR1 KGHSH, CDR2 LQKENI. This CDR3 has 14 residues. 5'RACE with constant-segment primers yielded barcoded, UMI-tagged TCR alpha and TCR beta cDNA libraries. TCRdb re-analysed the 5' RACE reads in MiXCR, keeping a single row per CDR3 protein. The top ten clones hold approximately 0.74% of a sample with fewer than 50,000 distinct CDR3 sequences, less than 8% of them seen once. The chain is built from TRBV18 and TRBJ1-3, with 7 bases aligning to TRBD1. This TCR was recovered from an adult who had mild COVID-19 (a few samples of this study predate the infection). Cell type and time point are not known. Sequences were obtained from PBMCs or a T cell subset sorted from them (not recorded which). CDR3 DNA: TGTGCCAGCTCACCGCCGGGACAGCGAAACACCATATATTTT. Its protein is CASSPPGQRNTIYF.